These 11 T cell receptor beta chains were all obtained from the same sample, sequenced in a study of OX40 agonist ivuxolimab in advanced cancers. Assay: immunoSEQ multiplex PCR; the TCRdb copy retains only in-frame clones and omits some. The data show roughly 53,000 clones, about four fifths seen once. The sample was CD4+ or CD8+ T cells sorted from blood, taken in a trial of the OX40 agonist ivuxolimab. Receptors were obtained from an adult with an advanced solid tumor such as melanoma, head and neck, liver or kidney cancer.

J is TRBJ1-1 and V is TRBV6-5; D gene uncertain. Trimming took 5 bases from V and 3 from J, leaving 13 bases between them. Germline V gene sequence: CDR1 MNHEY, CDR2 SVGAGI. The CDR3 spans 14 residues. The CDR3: CASSEFWGDTEAFF. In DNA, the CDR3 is TGTGCCAGCAGTGAATTTTGGGGAGACACTGAAGCTTTCTTT.

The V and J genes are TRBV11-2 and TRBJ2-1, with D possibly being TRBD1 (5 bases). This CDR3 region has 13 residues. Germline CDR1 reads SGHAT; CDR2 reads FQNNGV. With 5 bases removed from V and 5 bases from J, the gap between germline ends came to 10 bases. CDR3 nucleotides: TGTGCCAGCAGCCCGATACAGGACAATGAGCAGTTCTTC. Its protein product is CASSPIQDNEQFF.

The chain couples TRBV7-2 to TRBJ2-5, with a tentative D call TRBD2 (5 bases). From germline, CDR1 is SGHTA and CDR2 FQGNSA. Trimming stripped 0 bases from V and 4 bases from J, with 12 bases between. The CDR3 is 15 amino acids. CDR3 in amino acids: CASSLAPGSVETQYF. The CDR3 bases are TGTGCCAGCAGCTTAGCCCCGGGGTCGGTAGAGACCCAGTACTTC.

The CDR3 reads CASSFPGNQNTEAFF. The CDR3 DNA follows: TGTGCCAGCAGTTTTCCGGGGAATCAGAACACTGAAGCTTTCTTT. The chain couples TRBV28 to TRBJ1-1; D is uncertain. CDR1 and CDR2 (germline): MDHEN, SYDVKM. This CDR3 is built from 15 residues. Trimming stripped 3 bases from V and 1 base from J, with 12 bases between. The full variable domain, in which reference TRBV28 and TRBJ1-1 provide the parts outside the CDR3, is DVKVTQSSRYLVKRTGEKVFLECVQDMDHENMFWYRQDPGLGLRLIYFSYDVKMKEKGDIPEGYSVSREKKERFSLILESASTNQTSMYLCASSFPGNQNTEAFFGQGTRLTVV.

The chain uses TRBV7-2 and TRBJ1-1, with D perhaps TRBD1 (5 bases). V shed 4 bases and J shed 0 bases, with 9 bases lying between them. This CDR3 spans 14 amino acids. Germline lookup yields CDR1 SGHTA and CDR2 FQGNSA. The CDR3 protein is CASSSTALNTEAFF. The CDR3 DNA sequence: TGTGCCAGCAGCTCGACAGCCTTGAACACTGAAGCTTTCTTT. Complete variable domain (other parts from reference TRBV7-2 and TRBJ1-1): GAGVSQSPSNKVTEKGKDVELRCDPISGHTALYWYRQSLGQGLEFLIYFQGNSAPDKSGLPSDRFSAERTGGSVSTLTIQRTQQEDSAVYLCASSSTALNTEAFFGQGTRLTVV.

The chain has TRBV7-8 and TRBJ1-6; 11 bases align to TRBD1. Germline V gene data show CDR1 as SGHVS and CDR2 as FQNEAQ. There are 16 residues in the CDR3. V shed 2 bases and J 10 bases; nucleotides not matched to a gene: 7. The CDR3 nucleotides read TGTGCCAGCAGCTTACTCGGGACAGGGGGGGCCTCACCCCTCCACTTT. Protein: CASSLLGTGGASPLHF.

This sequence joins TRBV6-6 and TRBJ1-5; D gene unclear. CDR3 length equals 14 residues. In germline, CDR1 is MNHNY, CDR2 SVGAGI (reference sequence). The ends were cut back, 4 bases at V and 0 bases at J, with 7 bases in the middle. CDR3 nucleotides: TGTGCCAGCAGTTCGGTTAGTAGCAATCAGCCCCAGCATTTT. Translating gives CASSSVSSNQPQHF.

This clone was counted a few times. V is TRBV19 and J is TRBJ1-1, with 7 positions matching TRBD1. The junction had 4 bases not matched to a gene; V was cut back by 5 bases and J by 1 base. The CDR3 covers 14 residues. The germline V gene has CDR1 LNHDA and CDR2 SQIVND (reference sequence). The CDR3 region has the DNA TGTGCCAGTAGTGTCGGACAGGCGAACACTGAAGCTTTCTTT. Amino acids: CASSVGQANTEAFF.

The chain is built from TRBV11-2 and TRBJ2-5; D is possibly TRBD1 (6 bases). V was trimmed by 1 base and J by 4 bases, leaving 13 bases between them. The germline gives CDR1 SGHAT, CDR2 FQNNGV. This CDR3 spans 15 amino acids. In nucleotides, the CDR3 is TGTGCCAGCAGCTTAGGGACAATAGGGGGAGAGACCCAGTACTTC. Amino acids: CASSLGTIGGETQYF.

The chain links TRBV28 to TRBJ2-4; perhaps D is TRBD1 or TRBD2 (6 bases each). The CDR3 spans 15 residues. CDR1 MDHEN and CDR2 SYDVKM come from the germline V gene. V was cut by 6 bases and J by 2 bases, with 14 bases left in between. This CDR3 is CASSPGGGPKNIQYF. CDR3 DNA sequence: TGTGCCAGCAGCCCCGGAGGGGGGCCCAAAAACATTCAGTACTTC.

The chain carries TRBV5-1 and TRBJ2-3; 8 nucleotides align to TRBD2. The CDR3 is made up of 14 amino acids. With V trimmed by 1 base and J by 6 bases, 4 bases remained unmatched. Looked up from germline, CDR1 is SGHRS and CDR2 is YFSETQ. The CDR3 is CASSLTIAGDTQYF. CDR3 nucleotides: TGCGCCAGCAGCTTGACAATAGCGGGGGATACGCAGTATTTT.